These 18 T cell receptor beta chains were all obtained from the same sample, sequenced in a study of T cell repertoires in cytomegalovirus infection. TCRdb redid the calling of the reads with MiXCR, one entry per CDR3 protein. This table holds about 680,000 distinct CDR3 sequences, approximately 24% found once. The sequenced sample was CD8+ T cells from PBMCs. These receptors all stem from a human donor in good health (CMV status not recorded). Some clones in this sample may be carry-over from other donors' samples.

The table lists this clonotype with a few counts. V usage is TRBV19 and J usage is TRBJ1-1; D remains ambiguous. This CDR3 is 14 amino acids long. Germline values: CDR1 LNHDA, CDR2 SQIVND (reference sequence). Trimming left V 3 bases short and J 1 base short, with 9 bases between. CDR3 nucleotide sequence: TGTGCCAGTAGTATTTACAGTACGAACACTGAAGCTTTCTTT. Its protein is CASSIYSTNTEAFF.

This clonotype was seen repeatedly, ten times or more. This rearrangement joins TRBV12-5 to TRBJ2-7; D possibly corresponds to TRBD2 (5 bases). Trimming left V 3 bases short and J 2 bases short, with 20 bases between. CDR1 and CDR2 from the germline V gene are LGHNT and FRNRAP. There are 17 residues in the CDR3. The CDR3 reads CASGFGIDGIRTYEQYF. The CDR3 bases are TGTGCTAGTGGTTTCGGGATAGATGGAATCCGAACCTACGAGCAGTACTTC.

The chain uses TRBV6-2 or TRBV6-3 and TRBJ2-2; D unresolved. Germline V gene lookup returns CDR1 MNHEY and CDR2 SVGEGT. This CDR3 is 12 amino acids long. Trimming left V 4 bases short and J 6 bases short, with 6 bases between. The DNA for the CDR3 is TGTGCCAGCAGTTCGCCGTCCGGGGAGCTGTTTTTT. This codes for CASSSPSGELFF.

This clonotype was seen ten or more times. The rearrangement joins TRBV2 to TRBJ1-1; no clear D. The CDR3 loop spans 13 amino acids. Trimming pared 6 bases from V and 5 bases from J, leaving 13 bases between. Germline V gene sequence: CDR1 SNHLY, CDR2 FYNNEI. The CDR3 region has the DNA TGTGCCAGCAGCCCGTTCGGGAGGACTGAAGCTTTCTTT. Translated, it gives CASSPFGRTEAFF.

The chain links TRBV6-8 to TRBJ2-2; 11 nucleotides line up with TRBD2. The length of the CDR3 is 15 residues. J was trimmed by 6 bases and V by 6 bases; bases with no gene match: 6. CDR1 and CDR2 from the germline V gene are MNHGY and SAAAGT. The CDR3 is CASSFPTSGAGELFF. CDR3 sequence (DNA): TGTGCCAGCAGCTTCCCGACTAGCGGGGCCGGGGAGCTGTTTTTT.

The sample holds many counts of this clonotype. The chain carries TRBV4-1 and TRBJ2-3; no clear D gene. Trimming removed 3 bases at V and 1 base at J, with 14 bases between. Germline CDR1 reads MGHRA; CDR2 reads YSYEKL. The CDR3 runs 16 residues. CDR3 sequence: CASSQYTRTGTDTQYF. CDR3 in DNA: TGCGCCAGCAGCCAGTATACGCGCACCGGCACAGATACGCAGTATTTT.

At least ten counts were recorded for this clonotype. The CDR3 bases are TGTGCCAGCAGCCCTAGTCGCCTCATACTAGCGGGGGGGCCAAGCACAGATACGCAGTATTTT. Protein product: CASSPSRLILAGGPSTDTQYF. The chain carries TRBV7-6 and TRBJ2-3; 13 bases are a match to TRBD2. V gave up 5 bases and J gave up 0 bases; unmatched junction bases: 17. This CDR3 region has 21 residues. The germline V gene has CDR1 SGHVS and CDR2 FNYEAQ.

The V gene is TRBV14, the J gene TRBJ2-3; D assignment may be TRBD1 or TRBD2 (6 bases each). Germline V gene lookup returns CDR1 SGHDN and CDR2 FVKESK. The V and J ends lost 4 bases and 1 base respectively, with 18 bases between them. CDR3 length: 17 residues. The CDR3 loop reads CASSPQKSRGRTDTQYF. The CDR3 DNA sequence: TGTGCCAGCAGCCCCCAAAAATCTCGGGGGCGCACAGATACGCAGTATTTT.

This clonotype was seen at least ten times. The chain has TRBV6-2 or TRBV6-3 and TRBJ1-1; D is undetermined. Trimming cost V 4 bases and J 1 base, with 10 bases left between them. This CDR3 is 14 amino acids long. CDR1 MNHEY and CDR2 SVGEGT come from the germline V gene. In DNA, the CDR3 is TGTGCCAGCAGTTCGGGGTTGAGGAACACTGAAGCTTTCTTT. This gives the protein CASSSGLRNTEAFF.

This chain links TRBV20-1 with TRBJ2-5; D possibly corresponds to TRBD1 (7 bases). The CDR3 runs 15 residues. Trimming left V 0 bases short and J 5 bases short, with 16 bases between. Germline CDR1 reads DFQATT; CDR2 reads SNEGSKA (reference sequence). CDR3 DNA sequence: TGCAGTGCTAGAGACCAGGAGGGGGCGGAGGAGACCCAGTACTTC. This sequence encodes CSARDQEGAEETQYF.

The rearrangement joins TRBV2 to TRBJ2-2, with 9 bases fitting TRBD1. The CDR3 sequence is 14 residues long. The ends lost 6 bases at V and 5 bases at J; junction bases unmatched: 4. Germline assignment: CDR1 SNHLY and CDR2 FYNNEI. The CDR3, as DNA: TGTGCCAGCAGGACGACAGGGGGTACCGGGGAGCTGTTTTTT. Its translation: CASRTTGGTGELFF.

This clonotype has ten or more counts. The chain couples TRBV28 to TRBJ1-5, with a tentative D call TRBD1 (5 bases). The V end lost 3 bases, the J end lost 10 bases, and 10 bases lay between the germline ends. This CDR3 is 12 amino acids long. CDR1 MDHEN and CDR2 SYDVKM come from the germline V gene. The DNA of the CDR3 is TGTGCCAGCAGTTTTGTTCAGGGTCCCCAGCATTTT. As protein: CASSFVQGPQHF.

V usage is TRBV12-3 or TRBV12-4 and J usage is TRBJ2-7; D not certain. The CDR3 length is 12 residues. The CDR3 DNA sequence: TGTGCCAACAGTTTAGGCGGCTACGAGCAGTACGTC. Translated: CANSLGGYEQYV.

This clonotype was seen more than once but under ten times. The rearrangement uses TRBV20-1 and TRBJ2-7; 8 bases map to TRBD1. Per germline, CDR1 DFQATT and CDR2 SNEGSKA (reference sequence). J was trimmed by 1 base and V by 6 bases; bases with no gene match: 8. CDR3 length: 14 amino acids. In DNA form, the CDR3 reads TGCAGTGCAATGGGACAGGAAGCTTCCTACGAGCAGTACTTC. This translates into CSAMGQEASYEQYF.

This clonotype was found a few times. This sequence joins TRBV6-2 or TRBV6-3 and TRBJ2-1; D tentatively fits TRBD1 or TRBD2 (6 bases each). Germline CDR1 is MNHEY and CDR2 is SVGEGT. The CDR3 spans 15 residues. Between the trimmed V and J ends, which lost 2 bases and 3 bases, there was a span of 11 bases. The CDR3 reads CASSYIGGLYNEQFF. Written as DNA, the CDR3 is TGTGCCAGCAGTTACATTGGGGGGCTCTACAATGAGCAGTTCTTC.

The rearrangement joins TRBV5-5 to TRBJ2-1; D might be TRBD1 or TRBD2, each matching 5 bases. CDR1 is SGHKS and CDR2 is YYEKEE in the germline V gene (reference sequence). V lost 6 bases and J lost 6, with 16 bases in between. The CDR3 contains 14 residues. In DNA, the CDR3 is TGTGCCAGCACCTACCGCAGGGAGAGCAATGAGCAGTTCTTC. Amino acid sequence: CASTYRRESNEQFF.

The rearrangement uses TRBV27 and TRBJ1-5; D is uncertain. The germline V gene has CDR1 MNHEY and CDR2 SMNVEV (reference sequence). V was trimmed by 9 bases and J by 0 bases, leaving 15 bases between them. The CDR3 runs 15 residues. The CDR3 sequence: CARNFEWDSNQPQHF. CDR3 DNA sequence: TGTGCCAGGAACTTTGAATGGGATAGCAATCAGCCCCAGCATTTT.

The chain has TRBV6-6 and TRBJ2-5; D is ambiguous. Trimming cost V 2 bases and J 8 bases, with 9 bases left between them. The CDR3 spans 12 residues. Germline V gene sequence: CDR1 MNHNY, CDR2 SVGAGI (reference sequence). CDR3 amino acids: CASSYPSRTQYF. Written as DNA, the CDR3 is TGTGCCAGCAGTTACCCCAGTAGAACCCAGTACTTC.